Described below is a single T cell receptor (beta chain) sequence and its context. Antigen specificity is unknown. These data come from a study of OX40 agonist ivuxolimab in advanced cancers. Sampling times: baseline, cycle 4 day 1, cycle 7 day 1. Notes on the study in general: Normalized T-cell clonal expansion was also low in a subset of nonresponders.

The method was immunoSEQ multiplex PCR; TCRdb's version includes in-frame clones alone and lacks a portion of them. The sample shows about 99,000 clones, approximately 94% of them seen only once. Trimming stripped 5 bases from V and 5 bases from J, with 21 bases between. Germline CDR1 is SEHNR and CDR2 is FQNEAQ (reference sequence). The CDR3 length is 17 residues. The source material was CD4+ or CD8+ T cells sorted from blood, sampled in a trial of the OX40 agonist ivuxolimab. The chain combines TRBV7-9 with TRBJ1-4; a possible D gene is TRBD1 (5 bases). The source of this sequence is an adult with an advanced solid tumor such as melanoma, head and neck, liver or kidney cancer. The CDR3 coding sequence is TGTGCCAGCAGCCCTAGGGCCTACGGGGCTACCAATGAAAAACTGTTTTTT. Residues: CASSPRAYGATNEKLFF.